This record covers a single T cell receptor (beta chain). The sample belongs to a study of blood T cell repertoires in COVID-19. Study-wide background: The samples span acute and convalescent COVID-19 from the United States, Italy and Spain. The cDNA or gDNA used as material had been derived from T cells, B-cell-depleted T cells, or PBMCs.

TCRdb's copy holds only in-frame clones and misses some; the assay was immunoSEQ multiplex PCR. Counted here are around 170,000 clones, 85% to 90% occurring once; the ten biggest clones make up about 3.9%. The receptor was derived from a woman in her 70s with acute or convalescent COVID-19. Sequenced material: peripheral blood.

The CDR3 here is CAISYQTGPIEQYF. The CDR3 coding sequence is TGTGCCATCAGCTATCAGACAGGGCCGATCGAGCAGTACTTC. The chain employs TRBV10-3 and TRBJ2-7; TRBD1 agrees at 7 bases. V shed 6 bases and J 6 bases; nucleotides not matched to a gene: 11. The CDR3 sequence is 14 residues long. CDR1 ENHRY and CDR2 SYGVKD come from the germline V gene.